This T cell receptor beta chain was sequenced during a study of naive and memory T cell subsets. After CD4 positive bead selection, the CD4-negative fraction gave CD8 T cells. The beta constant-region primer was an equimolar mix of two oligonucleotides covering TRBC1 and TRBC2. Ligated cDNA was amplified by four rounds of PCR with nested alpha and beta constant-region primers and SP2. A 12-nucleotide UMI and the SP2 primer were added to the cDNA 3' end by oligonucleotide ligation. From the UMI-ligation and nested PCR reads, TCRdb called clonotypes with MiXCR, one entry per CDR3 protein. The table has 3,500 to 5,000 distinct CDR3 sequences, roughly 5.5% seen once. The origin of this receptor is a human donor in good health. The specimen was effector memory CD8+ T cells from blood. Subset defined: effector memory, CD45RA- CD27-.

The CDR3 region is CASSPSDINTEAFF. CDR3 coding DNA: TGTGCCAGCAGCCCTTCAGACATAAACACTGAAGCTTTCTTT. This chain uses TRBV7-7 with TRBJ1-1; no reliable D call. Germline lookup yields CDR1 SSHAT and CDR2 FNYEAQ (reference sequence). CDR3 size: 14 residues. V was clipped by 5 bases and J by 2 bases, with 12 bases between them.